This record covers a single T cell receptor beta chain. This sample is drawn from a study of blood T cell repertoires in COVID-19. Looking at the study overall: The samples span acute and convalescent COVID-19 from the United States, Italy and Spain. Sources were T cells, B-cell-depleted T cells, or PBMCs; the material itself was cDNA or gDNA.

Per the study methods: Estimation of nucleated cell counts was performed using reference gene primer amplification. Using immunoSEQ multiplex PCR, the repertoire was profiled, and TCRdb retains in-frame clones only, with some absent. V and J calls and clone size are given by that table; D and trimming were obtained from the DNA. The data contain 200,000 to 300,000 clones, 80% to 90% of them singletons. V shed 3 bases and J 8 bases; nucleotides not matched to a gene: 9. The CDR3 has 15 amino acids. Germline-derived CDR1 and CDR2 are SEHNR and FQNEAQ (reference sequence). Sequenced material: peripheral blood. The gene calls are TRBV7-9 and TRBJ1-4, with 7 bases matching TRBD1. This receptor was identified in a man in his sixties with acute or convalescent COVID-19. CDR3 residues: CASSFGDREGEKLFF. In DNA, the CDR3 is TGTGCCAGCAGCTTCGGCGACAGGGAAGGAGAAAAACTGTTTTTT.